This is a list of T cell receptor beta chains from one sample in a study of blood T cell repertoires in COVID-19. The protocol was immunoSEQ multiplex PCR, while the TCRdb copy is restricted to in-frame clones and leaves out a portion. The sample carries over 250,000 clones, roughly 90% recorded once. Input material: peripheral blood. The source is a woman aged 60-75 years with acute or convalescent COVID-19. CDR3s include the opening cysteine and the closing phenylalanine or tryptophan. Fields, in order: D gene, CDR3 length, clone size, V gene, J gene, CDR3 DNA, CDR3 protein. D genes are given only for firm matches. Only some rows state a clone size, as once, few, many or a class for expanded clones.

>TRBD1|14|once|TRBV27|TRBJ1-1
TGTGCCAGCAGTCGGACAGGACGGAACACTGAAGCTTTCTTT
CASSRTGRNTEAFF
>TRBD1|13|.|TRBV7-3|TRBJ1-1
TGTGCCAGCAGCTGGGACAGGGGCACTGAAGCTTTCTTT
CASSWDRGTEAFF
>.|17|.|TRBV27|TRBJ2-3
TGTGCCAGCAGTTTCCTTCCTAGGTACCCCCGCACAGATACGCAGTATTTT
CASSFLPRYPRTDTQYF
>.|14|.|TRBV28|TRBJ2-1
TGTGCCAGCAGTTCCTTAGAGGGGGTGGATGAGCAGTTCTTC
CASSSLEGVDEQFF
>.|16|.|TRBV3-1/TRBV3-2|TRBJ1-1
TGTGCCAGCAGCCAAGATCTGTTCGGGGTTGACACTGAAGCTTTCTTT
CASSQDLFGVDTEAFF
>.|15|.|TRBV7-2|TRBJ1-5
TGTGCCAGCAGCTTAGATACAGGGAACAATCAGCCCCAGCATTTT
CASSLDTGNNQPQHF
>.|13|.|TRBV30|TRBJ2-3
TGTGCGGGGAGACACGGGAGCACAGATACGCAGTATTTT
CAGRHGSTDTQYF
>TRBD2|18|.|TRBV11-3|TRBJ2-1
TGTGCCAGCAGCTTGGGGGTTAGCGGGAAGAGTTCCTACAATGAGCAGTTCTTC
CASSLGVSGKSSYNEQFF
>TRBD2|16|.|TRBV6-4|TRBJ2-1
TGTGCCAGCAGTCCCGCGGCGGGGGGGACTTACAATGAGCAGTTCTTC
CASSPAAGGTYNEQFF
>TRBD2|15|.|TRBV9|TRBJ2-3
TGTGCCAGCAGCGGCCGACTAGCGGAGACAGATACGCAGTATTTT
CASSGRLAETDTQYF
>.|16|once|TRBV28|TRBJ1-5
TGTGCCAGCAGTTCCGGGACACCCTTGGGCAATCAGCCCCAGCATTTT
CASSSGTPLGNQPQHF
>.|11|.|TRBV20-1|TRBJ2-1
TGCAGTGCTAGCGACCTAGGTGAGCAGTTCTTC
CSASDLGEQFF
>.|16|.|TRBV14|TRBJ1-3
TGTGCCAGCAGCCAAGGAGATGCAGGGGCGGGAAACACCATATATTTT
CASSQGDAGAGNTIYF
>TRBD1|14|.|TRBV5-4|TRBJ1-2
TGTGCCAGCAGCTCACAGGGGAGAGACTATGGCTACACCTTC
CASSSQGRDYGYTF
>TRBD1|14|.|TRBV6-5|TRBJ1-1
TGTGCCAGCAGTTACTCGACAGGGGGCACTGAAGCTTTCTTT
CASSYSTGGTEAFF
>.|14|.|TRBV4-3|TRBJ1-2
TGCGCCAGCAGCCAAGCAACGGCTAACTATGGCTACACCTTC
CASSQATANYGYTF
>TRBD2|14|.|TRBV5-1|TRBJ2-7
TGCGCCAGCAGCTTGGGGGCGGGGGGGCACGAGCAGTACTTC
CASSLGAGGHEQYF
>TRBD2|15|once|TRBV6-6|TRBJ2-1
TGTGCCAGCAGCCGGGGACTAGCGGGAGAAAATGAGCAGTTCTTC
CASSRGLAGENEQFF
>.|17|.|TRBV19|TRBJ1-5
TGTGCCAGTAAGTTCTACGCAGGGGCGAGTAACAATCAGCCCCAGCATTTT
CASKFYAGASNNQPQHF
>.|16|.|TRBV4-3|TRBJ2-3
TGCGCCAGCAGCCAAACAATCATGGCAGGGACAGATACGCAGTATTTT
CASSQTIMAGTDTQYF
>.|17|.|TRBV27|TRBJ2-7
TGTGCCAGCCATCCCGGTTTGGGCCGACCCGATACCTACGAGCAGTACTTC
CASHPGLGRPDTYEQYF
>.|11|.|TRBV2|TRBJ1-1
TGTGCCAGCTTCGGGGGCACTGAAGCTTTCTTT
CASFGGTEAFF
>.|13|.|TRBV12-3/TRBV12-4|TRBJ1-5
TGTGCCAGCAGTTTGAGGGTCGGTCAGCCCCAGCATTTT
CASSLRVGQPQHF
>.|15|.|TRBV2|TRBJ1-5
TGTGCCAGCAGGGAGGCGCAGTCTAGCAATCAGCCCCAGCATTTT
CASREAQSSNQPQHF